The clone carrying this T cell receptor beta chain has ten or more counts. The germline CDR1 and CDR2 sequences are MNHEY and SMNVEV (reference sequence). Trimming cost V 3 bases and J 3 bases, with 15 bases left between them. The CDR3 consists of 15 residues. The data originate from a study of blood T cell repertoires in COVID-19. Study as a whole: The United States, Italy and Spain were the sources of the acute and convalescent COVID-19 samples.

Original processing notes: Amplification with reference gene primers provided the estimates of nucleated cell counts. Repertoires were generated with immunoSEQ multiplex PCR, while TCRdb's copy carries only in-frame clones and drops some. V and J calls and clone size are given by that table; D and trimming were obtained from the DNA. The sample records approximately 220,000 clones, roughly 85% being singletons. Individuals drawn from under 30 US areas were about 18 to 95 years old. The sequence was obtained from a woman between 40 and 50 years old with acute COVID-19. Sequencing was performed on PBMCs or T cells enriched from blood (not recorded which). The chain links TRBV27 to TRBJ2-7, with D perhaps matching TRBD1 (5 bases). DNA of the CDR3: TGTGCCAGCAGTTTCGACCCGCAAGGGGACTACGAGCAGTACTTC. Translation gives CASSFDPQGDYEQYF.